Presented here are 8 T cell receptor beta chains from one specimen sequenced in a study of brain metastases from non-small cell lung cancer. The data were produced by immunoSEQ multiplex PCR, yet TCRdb's version contains in-frame clones alone and is incomplete. The sample has more than 14,000 clones, approximately 80% seen once. Source material: primary lung tumor tissue. The receptor source for this set is a donor at least 40 years old with non-small cell lung cancer.

V and J are TRBV3-1 (or the pseudogene TRBV3-2) and TRBJ1-2; 10 nucleotides align to TRBD1. Trimming removed 7 bases from V and 4 bases from J; junction bases left unmatched: 3. Germline CDR1 LGHDT, CDR2 YNNKEL (reference sequence). The CDR3 is 13 amino acids. The CDR3 DNA follows: TGTGCCAGCACCCGGACAGGGGGCTATGGCTACACCTTC. Protein sequence: CASTRTGGYGYTF.

The rearrangement uses TRBV6-5 and TRBJ2-3; perhaps TRBD2 as D (6 bases). This CDR3 region has 13 residues. The V gene lost 4 bases and the J gene lost 3 bases, with 8 bases spanning the gap. Germline V lookup: CDR1 MNHEY, CDR2 SVGAGI. The CDR3 spells CASSWRATDTQYF. DNA of the CDR3: TGTGCCAGCAGTTGGAGGGCTACAGATACGCAGTATTTT.

V usage is TRBV24-1 and J usage is TRBJ1-2, with unresolved D. The germline V and J ends were trimmed by 3 bases and 5 bases, with 12 bases remaining between them. Germline assignment: CDR1 KGHDR and CDR2 SFDVKD. The CDR3 is made up of 14 amino acids. CDR3 sequence: CATSDPAGFYGYTF. CDR3 DNA sequence: TGTGCCACCAGTGATCCCGCGGGCTTTTATGGCTACACCTTC.

The chain joins TRBV10-3 to TRBJ1-2, with 9 bases matching TRBD1. This CDR3 contains 13 residues. Germline V lookup: CDR1 ENHRY, CDR2 SYGVKD. V lost 6 bases, J lost 7 bases, and 6 bases stayed unmatched. CDR3 sequence reads: CAISRDRDVGYTF. The DNA of the CDR3 is TGTGCCATCAGCCGGGACAGGGACGTTGGCTACACCTTC.

This clone has more than one count but fewer than ten. The chain is built from TRBV3-1 (or the pseudogene TRBV3-2) and TRBJ1-5, with D unresolved. The CDR3 loop spans 15 amino acids. Germline CDR1 and CDR2: LGHDT and YNNKEL (reference sequence). Trimming pared 1 base from V and 7 bases from J, leaving 14 bases between. CDR3 sequence (DNA): TGTGCCAGCAGCCAAGGGGTGAGGGTGGGCCAGCCCCAGCATTTT. Protein: CASSQGVRVGQPQHF.

V and J are TRBV6-5 and TRBJ2-7; TRBD1 might be the D (7 bases). The CDR3 extends over 15 amino acids. The germline gives CDR1 MNHEY, CDR2 SVGAGI. The V gene lost 8 bases and the J gene lost 2 bases, with 19 bases spanning the gap. CDR3 nucleotide sequence: TGTGCCAGCTTCCCCGGAGGCAGGGGGGCCTACGAGCAGTACTTC. It is translated as CASFPGGRGAYEQYF.

The chain has TRBV24-1 and TRBJ2-3; D is tentatively TRBD1 or TRBD2 (5 bases each). CDR1 KGHDR and CDR2 SFDVKD come from the germline V gene. This CDR3 region has 14 residues. V gave up 7 bases and J gave up 2 bases, with 12 bases separating them. The CDR3 is CATSRDGFTDTQYF. In DNA form, the CDR3 reads TGTGCCACCAGCCGGGACGGATTCACAGATACGCAGTATTTT.

The V call is TRBV4-1, the J call TRBJ2-1; D perhaps matches TRBD1 (8 bases). V was clipped by 4 bases and J by 7 bases, with 17 bases between them. CDR3 length: 15 residues. Looked up from germline, CDR1 is MGHRA and CDR2 is YSYEKL. CDR3 in DNA: TGCGCCAGCAGCCCCCAACAGGGGGAGGGAAATGAGCAGTTCTTC. Protein product: CASSPQQGEGNEQFF.